These 20 T cell receptor beta chains share one sample of origin, sequenced in a study of regulatory dendritic cells for organ transplantation (dated by TCRdb to 2016 to 2017). The library came from the immunoSEQ multiplex PCR assay. Drawn from immuneACCESS, this table holds only the in-frame rearrangements with V and J called that TCRdb kept. Clones are partly lost; checked studies trace under half to an unresolved V gene and leave the rest unexplained. This sample gives 22,000 or so clones in total; 74% of them show up just once. Of the sample, approximately 0.97% falls within the top ten clones. Sequencing was done on a sample of memory CD4+ T cells from blood. The cell subset or site label of this sample denotes: CD45RO+ memory T cells. All receptors derive from a human donor in good health.

V gene TRBV6-5 combines with J gene TRBJ2-1; tentatively, D is TRBD2 (5 bases). The V end lost 5 bases, the J end lost 9 bases, and 14 bases lay between the germline ends. The CDR3 extends over 13 amino acids. Germline V gives CDR1 MNHEY, CDR2 SVGAGI. CDR3 bases: TGTGCCAGCAGTGCCTCTAGGGAGAGTGAGCAGTTCTTC. As protein: CASSASRESEQFF.

V is TRBV7-9 and J is TRBJ1-6; D unresolved. CDR3 length: 12 residues. V gave up 2 bases and J gave up 9 bases, with 5 bases separating them. Germline V gives CDR1 SEHNR, CDR2 FQNEAQ (reference sequence). CDR3 sequence (DNA): TGTGCCAGCAGCTTACCGGGTTCACCCCTCCACTTT. This codes for CASSLPGSPLHF.

J is TRBJ1-5 and V is TRBV7-9, with D possibly matching TRBD1 (6 bases). CDR3 length: 19 residues. Trimming took 0 bases from V and 2 from J, leaving 20 bases between them. Germline assignment: CDR1 SEHNR and CDR2 FQNEAQ (reference sequence). CDR3 amino acids: CASSLARGQSALGNQPQHF. The CDR3 DNA is TGTGCCAGCAGCTTAGCCCGAGGACAGAGCGCTTTGGGCAATCAGCCCCAGCATTTT.

This clone came up once. This chain joins TRBV5-1 and TRBJ2-7; D is perhaps TRBD1 (5 bases). CDR3 length equals 14 residues. Germline V gene sequence: CDR1 SGHRS, CDR2 YFSETQ. V gave up 4 bases and J gave up 2 bases, with 13 bases separating them. CDR3 sequence: CASSPPGQAYEQYF. The CDR3 coding sequence is TGCGCCAGCAGCCCCCCCGGACAAGCCTACGAGCAGTACTTC. The complete variable domain, with remaining parts taken from reference TRBV5-1 and TRBJ2-7, reads KAGVTQTPRYLIKTRGQQVTLSCSPISGHRSVSWYQQTPGQGLQFLFEYFSETQRNKGNFPGRFSGRQFSNSRSEMNVSTLELGDSALYLCASSPPGQAYEQYFGPGTRLTVT.

The DNA for the CDR3 is TGTGCCAGCAGCTTTTGGGGGGGCGCCGGCACAGATACGCAGTATTTT. Translated: CASSFWGGAGTDTQYF. This chain uses TRBV5-6 with TRBJ2-3; TRBD2 is a possible D gene (7 bases). V was shortened by 2 bases and J by 1 base, with 14 bases between the two germline ends. CDR3 length equals 16 residues. Per the germline V gene, CDR1 is SGHDT and CDR2 is YYEEEE.

The chain is built from TRBV7-8 and TRBJ2-2; weak D call: TRBD1 (5 bases). CDR3 length: 16 amino acids. V lost 3 bases and J lost 2, with 13 bases in between. Germline V CDR1 and CDR2: SGHVS, FQNEAQ. Written as DNA, the CDR3 is TGTGCCAGCAGCTTGCGGCCCCAGGGAAACACCGGGGAGCTGTTTTTT. It codes for CASSLRPQGNTGELFF.

A single count supports this clone. This chain uses TRBV5-1 with TRBJ1-2; the D gene is possibly TRBD1 (5 bases). V was pared by 0 bases and J by 7 bases, with 16 bases between. The CDR3 consists of 15 residues. Germline assignment: CDR1 SGHRS and CDR2 YFSETQ. The CDR3 protein is CASSLEGHRSGGYTF. The DNA for the CDR3 is TGCGCCAGCAGCTTGGAGGGGCACCGGAGTGGTGGCTACACCTTC.

This clone was recorded once. The rearrangement links TRBV6-4 to TRBJ2-1; a weak D match, TRBD2 (6 bases). Per germline, CDR1 MRHNA and CDR2 SNTAGT. The CDR3 totals 15 residues. Trimming removed 8 bases from V and 3 bases from J, with 17 bases in between. The CDR3 DNA follows: TGTGCCAGCCTAGCGCTGAACAACTTCTACAATGAGCAGTTCTTC. It specifies CASLALNNFYNEQFF.

The chain employs TRBV27 and TRBJ2-4; 8 bases fit TRBD1. Germline values: CDR1 MNHEY, CDR2 SMNVEV (reference sequence). V dropped 8 bases and J dropped 8; count of bases not matched to a gene: 5. This CDR3 has 12 residues. The chain's CDR3 is CASRDRIDIQYF. The CDR3 DNA follows: TGTGCCAGCCGGGACAGGATTGACATTCAGTACTTC.

V gene TRBV19 combines with J gene TRBJ1-3, with a weak D call TRBD1 (5 bases). Deletions cut 0 bases from V and 2 bases from J, with 17 bases between. The CDR3 contains 18 residues. Germline CDR1 LNHDA, CDR2 SQIVND (reference sequence). The CDR3 protein is CASSIEPIRGKAGNTIYF. The CDR3 region has the DNA TGTGCCAGTAGTATAGAGCCCATCCGGGGGAAGGCTGGAAACACCATATATTTT.

V gene TRBV5-1 combines with J gene TRBJ1-3; D remains unclear. The CDR3 runs to 14 residues. V lost 2 bases, J lost 4 bases, and 10 bases lay in between. Germline V gives CDR1 SGHRS, CDR2 YFSETQ. CDR3 sequence: CASSLEMSGNTIYF. CDR3 sequence (DNA): TGCGCCAGCAGCTTAGAGATGTCCGGAAACACCATATATTTT.

The chain is built from TRBV18 and TRBJ2-1; 10 nucleotides line up with TRBD2. After removal of 6 bases from V and 3 bases from J, the junction contained 5 bases not matched to a gene. This CDR3 comprises 15 residues. Germline CDR1 reads KGHSH; CDR2 reads LQKENI. This chain's CDR3 is CASSLAGGFYNEQFF. The CDR3 coding sequence is TGTGCCAGCTCTTTAGCGGGGGGTTTCTACAATGAGCAGTTCTTC.

The genes are TRBV9 and TRBJ1-3, with a possible D match to TRBD1 (5 bases). Germline V gene data show CDR1 as SGDLS and CDR2 as YYNGEE. Trimming cost V 0 bases and J 7 bases, with 20 bases left between them. The CDR3 loop spans 17 amino acids. The CDR3 nucleotides are TGTGCCAGCAGCGTAGATTGGGGTTCGGGGGGAAGGAACACCATATATTTT. Residues: CASSVDWGSGGRNTIYF. Full variable domain (rest looked up from reference TRBV9 and TRBJ1-3): DSGVTQTPKHLITATGQRVTLRCSPRSGDLSVYWYQQSLDQGLQFLIQYYNGEERAKGNILERFSAQQFPDLHSELNLSSLELGDSALYFCASSVDWGSGGRNTIYFGEGSWLTVV.

This clone was seen a handful of times. The chain is built from TRBV7-8 and TRBJ2-4, with TRBD2 matching over 7 bases. Germline V gene lookup returns CDR1 SGHVS and CDR2 FQNEAQ. The CDR3 runs to 14 residues. J gave up 5 bases and V 7 bases, and 8 bases lay outside the gene matches. The CDR3, as DNA: TGTGCCAGCACCAGCTGGGCGGGGGAAAACATTCAGTACTTC. It yields the protein CASTSWAGENIQYF.

The V gene is TRBV6-5, the J gene TRBJ2-3, with D possibly being TRBD1 (6 bases). The V and J ends lost 7 bases and 6 bases respectively, with 14 bases between them. Germline values: CDR1 MNHEY, CDR2 SVGAGI. This CDR3 region has 13 residues. CDR3: CASIKTGSDTQYF. For the CDR3, the DNA is TGTGCCAGCATTAAAACAGGGAGCGATACGCAGTATTTT.

J is TRBJ1-1 and V is TRBV4-1; D remains unclear. Germline CDR1 and CDR2: MGHRA and YSYEKL. The CDR3 sequence is 14 residues long. V was shortened by 1 base and J by 4 bases, with 10 bases between the two germline ends. The CDR3 loop reads CASSQGLAVTEAFF. CDR3 nucleotide sequence: TGCGCCAGCAGCCAAGGATTAGCGGTCACTGAAGCTTTCTTT.

J is TRBJ2-2 and V is TRBV2; D remains unclear. V shed 9 bases and J shed 1 base, with 6 bases lying between them. This CDR3 contains 12 residues. From germline, CDR1 is SNHLY and CDR2 FYNNEI. In nucleotides, the CDR3 is TGTGCCAGTCAGATGAACACCGGGGAGCTGTTTTTT. Protein product: CASQMNTGELFF.

The chain uses TRBV5-4 and TRBJ2-5, with D perhaps TRBD1 (6 bases). V lost 4 bases and J 0 bases, leaving 7 bases between the germline ends. Germline CDR1 SGHNT, CDR2 YYREEE (reference sequence). The CDR3 consists of 13 residues. The CDR3, as DNA: TGTGCCAGCAGCCGGGACAACCAAGAGACCCAGTACTTC. This sequence encodes CASSRDNQETQYF.

The CDR3 DNA sequence: TGTGCCAGCAGCTTAATTGTCGGGGGGGGCGGGCAGTTCTTC. Its protein is CASSLIVGGGGQFF. The chain combines TRBV7-3 with TRBJ2-1; 8 nucleotides agree with TRBD2. The J segment lost 12 bases and the V segment lost 1 base, leaving 8 bases of the junction unmatched. This CDR3 spans 14 amino acids. In germline, CDR1 is SGHTA, CDR2 FQGTGA.

V and J are TRBV6-6 and TRBJ2-7; 7 positions match TRBD1. The CDR3 totals 13 residues. V gave up 4 bases and J gave up 3 bases; unmatched junction bases: 3. Germline lookup yields CDR1 MNHNY and CDR2 SVGAGI (reference sequence). The CDR3 nucleotides read TGTGCCAGCAGTTCGCGACAGGGCTACGAGCAGTACTTC. Encoded protein: CASSSRQGYEQYF.